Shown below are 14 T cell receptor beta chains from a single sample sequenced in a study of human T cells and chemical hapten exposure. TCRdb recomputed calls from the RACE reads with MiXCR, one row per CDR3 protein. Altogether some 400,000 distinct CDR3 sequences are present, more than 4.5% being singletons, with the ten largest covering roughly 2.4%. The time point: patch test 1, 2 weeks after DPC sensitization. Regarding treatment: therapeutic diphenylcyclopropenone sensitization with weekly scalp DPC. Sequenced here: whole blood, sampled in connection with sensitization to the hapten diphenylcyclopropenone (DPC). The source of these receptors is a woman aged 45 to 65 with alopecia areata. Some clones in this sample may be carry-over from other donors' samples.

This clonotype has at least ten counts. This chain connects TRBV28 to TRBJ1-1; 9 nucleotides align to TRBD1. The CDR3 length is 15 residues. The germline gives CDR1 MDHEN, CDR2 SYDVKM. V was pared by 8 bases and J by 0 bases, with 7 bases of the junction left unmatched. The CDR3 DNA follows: TGTGCCAGCCCATCCGGGACAGGGATGAACACTGAAGCTTTCTTT. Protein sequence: CASPSGTGMNTEAFF.

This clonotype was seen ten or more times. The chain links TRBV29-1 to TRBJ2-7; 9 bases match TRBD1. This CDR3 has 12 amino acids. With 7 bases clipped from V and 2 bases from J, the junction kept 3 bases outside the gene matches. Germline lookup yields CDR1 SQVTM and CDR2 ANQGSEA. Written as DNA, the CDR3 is TGCAGCGGAGGGACAGGGACCTACGAGCAGTACTTC. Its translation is CSGGTGTYEQYF.

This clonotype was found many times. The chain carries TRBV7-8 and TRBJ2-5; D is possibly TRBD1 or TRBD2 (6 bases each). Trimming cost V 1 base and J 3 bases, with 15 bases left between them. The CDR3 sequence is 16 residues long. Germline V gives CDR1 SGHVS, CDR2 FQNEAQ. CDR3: CASSLVGGGQKETQYF. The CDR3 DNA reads TGTGCCAGCAGCTTAGTCGGGGGCGGCCAAAAAGAGACCCAGTACTTC.

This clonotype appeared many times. In nucleotides, the CDR3 is TGTGCCTGGAGTCATATAGCGGGAGCTGGAGGCGAGCAGTACTTC. It codes for CAWSHIAGAGGEQYF. The chain has TRBV30 and TRBJ2-7; 9 nucleotides align to TRBD2. The germline V gene encodes CDR1 GTSNPN and CDR2 SVGIG (reference sequence). The CDR3 length is 15 residues. Trimming at V came to 2 bases and at J to 6 bases, leaving 11 bases not matched to a gene.

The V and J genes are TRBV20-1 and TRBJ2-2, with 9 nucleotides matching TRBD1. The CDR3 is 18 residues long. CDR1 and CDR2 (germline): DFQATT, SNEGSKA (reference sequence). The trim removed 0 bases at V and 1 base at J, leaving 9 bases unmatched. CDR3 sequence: CSARDHKGTGRNTGELFF. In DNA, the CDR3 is TGCAGTGCTAGAGATCATAAGGGGACAGGGAGGAACACCGGGGAGCTGTTTTTT.

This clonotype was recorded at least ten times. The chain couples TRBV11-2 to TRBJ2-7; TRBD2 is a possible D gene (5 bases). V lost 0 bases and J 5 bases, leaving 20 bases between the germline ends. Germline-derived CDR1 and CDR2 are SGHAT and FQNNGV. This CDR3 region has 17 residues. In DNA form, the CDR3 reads TGTGCCAGCAGCTTAGACCCAGCGGTATTAACCCAGGACGAGCAGTACTTC. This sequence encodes CASSLDPAVLTQDEQYF. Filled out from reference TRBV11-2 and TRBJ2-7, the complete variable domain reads EAGVAQSPRYKIIEKRQSVAFWCNPISGHATLYWYQQILGQGPKLLIQFQNNGVVDDSQLPKDRFSAERLKGVDSTLKIQPAKLEDSAVYLCASSLDPAVLTQDEQYFGPGTRLTVT.

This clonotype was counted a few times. As DNA, the CDR3 is TGTGCCAGCAGCTCCAGGCCATCCCCCTATGGCTACACCTTC. Translated: CASSSRPSPYGYTF. The V and J genes are TRBV7-9 and TRBJ1-2; D not certain. The CDR3 contains 14 residues. The ends were cut back, 4 bases at V and 4 bases at J, with 13 bases in the middle. Germline values: CDR1 SEHNR, CDR2 FQNEAQ (reference sequence).

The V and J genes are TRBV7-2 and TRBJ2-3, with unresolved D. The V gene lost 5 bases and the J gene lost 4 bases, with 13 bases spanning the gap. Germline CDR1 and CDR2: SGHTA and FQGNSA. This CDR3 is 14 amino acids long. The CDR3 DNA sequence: TGTGCCAGCAGCGACTGGAACGAAGCAGATACGCAGTATTTT. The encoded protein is CASSDWNEADTQYF.

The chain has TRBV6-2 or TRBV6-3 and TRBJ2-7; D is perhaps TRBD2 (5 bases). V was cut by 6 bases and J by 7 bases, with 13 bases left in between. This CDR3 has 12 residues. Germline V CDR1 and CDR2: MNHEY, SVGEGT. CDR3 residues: CASREAHGEQYF. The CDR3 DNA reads TGTGCCAGCAGGGAGGCCCACGGGGAGCAGTACTTC.

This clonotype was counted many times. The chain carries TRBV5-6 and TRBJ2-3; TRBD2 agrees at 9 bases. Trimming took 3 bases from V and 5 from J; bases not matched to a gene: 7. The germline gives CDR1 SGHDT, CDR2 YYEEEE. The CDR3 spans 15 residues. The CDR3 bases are TGTGCCAGCAGCTCGTCTAGCGGGGTAGGAGATACGCAGTATTTT. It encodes CASSSSSGVGDTQYF.

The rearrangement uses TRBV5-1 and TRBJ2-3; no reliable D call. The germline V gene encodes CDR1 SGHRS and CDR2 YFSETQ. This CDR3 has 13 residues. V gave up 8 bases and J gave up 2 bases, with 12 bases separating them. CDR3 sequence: CARQLTLTDTQYF. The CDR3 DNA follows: TGCGCCAGACAACTTACGCTCACAGATACGCAGTATTTT.

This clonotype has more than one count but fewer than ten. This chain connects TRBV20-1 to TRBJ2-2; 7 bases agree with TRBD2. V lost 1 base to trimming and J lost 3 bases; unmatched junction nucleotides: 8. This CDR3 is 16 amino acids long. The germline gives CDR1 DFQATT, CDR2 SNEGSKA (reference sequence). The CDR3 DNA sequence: TGCAGTGCTAGAGTCCTTCGGGCGGGAGACACCGGGGAGCTGTTTTTT. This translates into CSARVLRAGDTGELFF.

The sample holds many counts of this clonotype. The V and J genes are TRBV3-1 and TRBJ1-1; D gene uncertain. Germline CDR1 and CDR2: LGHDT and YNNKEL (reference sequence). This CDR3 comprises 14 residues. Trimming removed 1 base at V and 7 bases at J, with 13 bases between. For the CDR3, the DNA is TGTGCCAGCAGCCAAGTCCCAGGTGAGAGTGAAGCTTTCTTT. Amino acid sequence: CASSQVPGESEAFF.

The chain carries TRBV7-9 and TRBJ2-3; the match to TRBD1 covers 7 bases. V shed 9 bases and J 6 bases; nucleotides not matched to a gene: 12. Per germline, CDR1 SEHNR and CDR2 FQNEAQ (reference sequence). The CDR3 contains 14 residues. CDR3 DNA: TGTGCCAGTGCCGGGACAGCTCAATTCGATACGCAGTATTTT. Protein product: CASAGTAQFDTQYF.